This paragraph reports one T cell receptor (beta chain). It was with 60 Vbeta and 13 Jbeta primers that the PCR ran. The protocol was immunoSEQ multiplex PCR, while the TCRdb copy is restricted to in-frame clones and leaves out a portion. The sample carries roughly 100,000 clones, roughly 67% recorded once. Healthy bone marrow donors formed the donor group. CDR1 SGHTA and CDR2 FQGNSA come from the germline V gene. The CDR3 is 16 residues long. V shed 1 base, J shed 5 bases, and the junction held 10 bases outside the gene matches. These data originate in a study of cytomegalovirus exposure and HLA in healthy donors.

This TCR came from a boy aged 5-17 years in good health and CMV-seropositive. This chain connects TRBV7-2 to TRBJ2-7, with 8 bases aligning to TRBD1. Sequencing was done on a sample of PBMCs. DNA for the CDR3: TGTGCCAGCAGCTTAGGGCGCCGGGACAGGTACCACGAGCAGTACTTC. Amino acids: CASSLGRRDRYHEQYF.